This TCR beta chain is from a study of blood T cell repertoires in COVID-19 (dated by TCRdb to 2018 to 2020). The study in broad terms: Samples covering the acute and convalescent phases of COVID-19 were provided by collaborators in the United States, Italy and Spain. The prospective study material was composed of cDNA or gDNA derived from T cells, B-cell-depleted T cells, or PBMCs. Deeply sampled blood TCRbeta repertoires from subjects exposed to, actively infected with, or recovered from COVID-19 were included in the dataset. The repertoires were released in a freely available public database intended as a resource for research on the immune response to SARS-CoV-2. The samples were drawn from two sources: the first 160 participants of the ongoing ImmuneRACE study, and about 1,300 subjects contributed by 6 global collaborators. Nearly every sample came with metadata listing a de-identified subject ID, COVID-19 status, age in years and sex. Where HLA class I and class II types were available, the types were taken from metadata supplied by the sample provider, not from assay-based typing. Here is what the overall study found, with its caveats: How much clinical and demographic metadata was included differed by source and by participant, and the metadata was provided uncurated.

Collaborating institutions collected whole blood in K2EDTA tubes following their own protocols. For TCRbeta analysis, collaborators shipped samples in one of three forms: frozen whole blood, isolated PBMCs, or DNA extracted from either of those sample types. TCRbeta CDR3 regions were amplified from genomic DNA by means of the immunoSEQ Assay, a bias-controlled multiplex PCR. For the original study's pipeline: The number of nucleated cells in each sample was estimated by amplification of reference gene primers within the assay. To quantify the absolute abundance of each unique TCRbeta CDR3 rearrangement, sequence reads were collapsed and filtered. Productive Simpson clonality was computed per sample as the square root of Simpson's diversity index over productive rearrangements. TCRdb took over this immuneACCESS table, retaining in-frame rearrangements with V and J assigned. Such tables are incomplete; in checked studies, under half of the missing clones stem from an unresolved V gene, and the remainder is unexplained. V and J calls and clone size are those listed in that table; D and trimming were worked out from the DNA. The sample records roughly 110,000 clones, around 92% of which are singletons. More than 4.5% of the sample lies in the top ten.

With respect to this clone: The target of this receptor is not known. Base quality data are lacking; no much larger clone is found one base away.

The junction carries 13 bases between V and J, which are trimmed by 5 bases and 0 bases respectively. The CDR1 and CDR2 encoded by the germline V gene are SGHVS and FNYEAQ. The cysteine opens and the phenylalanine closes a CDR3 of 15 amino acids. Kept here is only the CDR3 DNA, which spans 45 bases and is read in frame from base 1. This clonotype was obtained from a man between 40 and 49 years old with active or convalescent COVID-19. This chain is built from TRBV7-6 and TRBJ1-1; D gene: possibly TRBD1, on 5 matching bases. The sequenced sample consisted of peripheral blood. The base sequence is TGTGCCAGCAGCCTGACAGAGTCCATGAACACTGAAGCTTTCTTT. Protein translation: CASSLTESMNTEAFF.